This T cell receptor (beta chain) is from a study of OX40 agonist ivuxolimab in advanced cancers. Study-wide background: Two patients with cutaneous melanoma and one with hepatocellular carcinoma, three in total, showed partial responses.

This clone was seen only a few times. Germline V CDR1 and CDR2: SGHTA, FQGTGA. CDR3 length equals 14 residues. V gave up 7 bases and J gave up 0 bases, with 10 bases separating them. TCRdb keeps only in-frame clones here, not all; method: immunoSEQ multiplex PCR. This sample yields approximately 99,000 clones, of which 86% are seen a single time; 5.5% belongs to the top ten. The chain links TRBV7-3 to TRBJ1-5, with no clear D. The specimen comprised CD4+ or CD8+ T cells sorted from blood, sampled in a trial of the OX40 agonist ivuxolimab. The clonotype comes from an adult with an advanced solid tumor such as melanoma, head and neck, liver or kidney cancer. CDR3 residues: CASNPRGSNQPQHF. The CDR3 DNA follows: TGTGCCAGCAACCCCCGAGGTAGCAATCAGCCCCAGCATTTT.